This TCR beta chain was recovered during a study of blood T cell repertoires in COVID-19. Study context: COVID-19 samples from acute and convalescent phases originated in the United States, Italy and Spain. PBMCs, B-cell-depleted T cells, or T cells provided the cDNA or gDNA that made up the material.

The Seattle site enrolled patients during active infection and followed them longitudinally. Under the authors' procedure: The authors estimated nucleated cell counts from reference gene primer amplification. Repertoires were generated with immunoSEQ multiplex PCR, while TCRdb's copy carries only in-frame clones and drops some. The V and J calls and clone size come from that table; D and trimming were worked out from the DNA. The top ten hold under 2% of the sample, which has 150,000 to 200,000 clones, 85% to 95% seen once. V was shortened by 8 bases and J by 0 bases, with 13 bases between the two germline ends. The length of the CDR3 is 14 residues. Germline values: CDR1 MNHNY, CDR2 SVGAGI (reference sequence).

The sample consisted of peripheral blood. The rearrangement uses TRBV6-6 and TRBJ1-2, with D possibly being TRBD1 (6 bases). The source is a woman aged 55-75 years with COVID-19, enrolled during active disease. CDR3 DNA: TGTGCCAGCTTGGCCGGACAGACTAACTATGGCTACACCTTC. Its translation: CASLAGQTNYGYTF.